This TCR beta chain stems from a study of human T cells and chemical hapten exposure. On the study more broadly: Each week of the roughly 24-week study, patients had diphenylcyclopropenone applied to the scalp.

This sample's time point: patch test 2, 6 weeks after DPC sensitization. Treatment reported: therapeutic diphenylcyclopropenone sensitization with weekly scalp DPC. V lost 7 bases, J lost 5 bases, and 17 bases stayed unmatched. Germline CDR1 reads DFQATT; CDR2 reads SNEGSKA (reference sequence). The CDR3 covers 16 residues. In the case of this clonotype: No conserved phenylalanine or tryptophan ends this CDR3, so it is likely a read error.

Unique molecular identifiers were attached to individual cDNA molecules within the library. In the authors' methods: Samples ranged from roughly 23,224 to 700,000 TCRs, with a median of approximately 91,000. TCRdb passed the RACE reads through MiXCR, listing each CDR3 protein once. In this record, the V and J calls reflect TCRdb's handling and not the investigators' own analysis. The sample holds approximately 87,000 distinct CDR3 sequences, about 10% seen once. The source is a woman aged 40 to 50 with alopecia areata. Some clones in this sample may be carry-over from other donors' samples. The chain has TRBV20-1 and TRBJ2-5, with 9 bases fitting TRBD2. The input for sequencing was whole blood, taken in connection with sensitization to the hapten diphenylcyclopropenone (DPC). CDR3 amino acids: CSGDGLAGIRRETQYL. CDR3 sequence (DNA): TGCAGTGGAGATGGGCTAGCGGGAATTCGGCGGGAGACCCAGTACCTC.